What follows is one TCR beta chain and its context. The entry originates in a study of T cell responses to AZD1222 COVID-19 vaccine. Libraries were prepared by immunoSEQ multiplex PCR; TCRdb keeps only in-frame clonotypes and omits some of them. The sample carries 110,000 to 150,000 clones, over 75% recorded once. Germline V gene lookup returns CDR1 MDHEN and CDR2 SYDVKM. The CDR3 length is 13 residues. Trimming took 7 bases from V and 0 from J, leaving 9 bases between them. The receptor's source is an adult in good health. The sequencing used peripheral blood, collected on day 0 of AZD1222 vaccination. The chain is built from TRBV28 and TRBJ1-1; no clear D. In nucleotides, the CDR3 is TGTGCCAGCACCTGGACCGTGAACACTGAAGCTTTCTTT. Its translation is CASTWTVNTEAFF.